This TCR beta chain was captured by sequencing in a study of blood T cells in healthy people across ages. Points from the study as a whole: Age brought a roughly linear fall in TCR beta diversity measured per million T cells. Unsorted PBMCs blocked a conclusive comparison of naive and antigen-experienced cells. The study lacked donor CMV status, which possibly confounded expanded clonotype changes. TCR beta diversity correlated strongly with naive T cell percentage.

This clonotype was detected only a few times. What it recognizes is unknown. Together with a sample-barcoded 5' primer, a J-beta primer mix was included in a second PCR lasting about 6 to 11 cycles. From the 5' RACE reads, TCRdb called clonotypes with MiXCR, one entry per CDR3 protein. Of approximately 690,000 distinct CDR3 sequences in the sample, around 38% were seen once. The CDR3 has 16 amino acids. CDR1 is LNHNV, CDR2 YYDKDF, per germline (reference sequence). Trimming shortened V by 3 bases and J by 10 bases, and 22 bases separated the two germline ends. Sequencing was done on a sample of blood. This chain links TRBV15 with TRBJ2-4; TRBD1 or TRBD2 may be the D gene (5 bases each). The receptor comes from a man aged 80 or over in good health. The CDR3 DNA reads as TGTGCCACCAGCAGGGTGCAGCCGGGGCCCTTGGGAATTCAGTACTTC. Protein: CATSRVQPGPLGIQYF.